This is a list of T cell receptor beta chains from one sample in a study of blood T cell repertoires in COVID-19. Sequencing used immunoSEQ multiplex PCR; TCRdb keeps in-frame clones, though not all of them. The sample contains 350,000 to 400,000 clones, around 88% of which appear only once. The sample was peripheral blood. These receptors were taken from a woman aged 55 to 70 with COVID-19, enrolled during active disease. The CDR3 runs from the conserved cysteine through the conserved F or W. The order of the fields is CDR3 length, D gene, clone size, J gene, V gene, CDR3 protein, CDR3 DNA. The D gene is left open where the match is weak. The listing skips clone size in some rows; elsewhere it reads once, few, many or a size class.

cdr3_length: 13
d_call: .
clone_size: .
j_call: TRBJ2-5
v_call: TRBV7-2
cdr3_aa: CASTFLTGKTQYF
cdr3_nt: TGTGCCAGCACCTTTCTGACGGGAAAGACCCAGTACTTC

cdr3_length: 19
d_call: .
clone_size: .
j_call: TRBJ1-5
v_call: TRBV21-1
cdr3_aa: CASSNNRRNKRVSHQPQHF
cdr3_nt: TGTGCCAGCAGCAATAATCGGCGGAACAAACGGGTTTCCCATCAGCCCCAGCATTTT

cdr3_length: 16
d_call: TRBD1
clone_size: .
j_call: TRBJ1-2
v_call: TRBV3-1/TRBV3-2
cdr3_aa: CASSHLGQGPGYGYTF
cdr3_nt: TGTGCCAGCAGCCACCTAGGACAGGGACCGGGCTATGGCTACACCTTC

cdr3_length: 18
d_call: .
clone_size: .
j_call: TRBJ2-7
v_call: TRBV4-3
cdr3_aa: CASSQGLIIRPGVDEQYF
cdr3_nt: TGCGCCAGCAGCCAAGGTCTCATAATTCGGCCAGGGGTAGACGAGCAGTACTTC

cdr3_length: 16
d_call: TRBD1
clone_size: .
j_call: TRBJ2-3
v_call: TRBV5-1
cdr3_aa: CASSAGTGIATDTQYF
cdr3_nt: TGCGCCAGCAGCGCCGGGACAGGGATCGCCACAGATACGCAGTATTTT

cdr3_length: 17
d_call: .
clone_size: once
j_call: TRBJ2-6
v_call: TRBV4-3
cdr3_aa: CASSRAAGATGANVLTF
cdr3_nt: TGCGCCAGCAGCCGAGCCGCAGGGGCGACTGGGGCCAACGTCCTGACTTTC

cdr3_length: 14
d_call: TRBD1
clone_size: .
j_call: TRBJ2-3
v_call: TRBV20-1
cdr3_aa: CSASLRGISDTQYF
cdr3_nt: TGCAGTGCTAGTCTCAGGGGGATCTCAGATACGCAGTATTTT

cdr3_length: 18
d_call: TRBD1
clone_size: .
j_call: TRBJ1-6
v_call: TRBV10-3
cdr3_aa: CAISESEYRDRVNSPLHF
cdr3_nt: TGTGCCATCAGTGAGTCGGAATATAGAGACAGGGTGAATTCACCCCTCCACTTT

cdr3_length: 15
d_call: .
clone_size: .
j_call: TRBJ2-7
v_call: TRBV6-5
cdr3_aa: CASSYQTGLSYEQYF
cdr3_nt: TGTGCCAGCAGTTACCAAACAGGGCTCTCCTACGAGCAGTACTTC

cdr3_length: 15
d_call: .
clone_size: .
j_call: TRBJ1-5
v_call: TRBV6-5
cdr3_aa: CASRDQGYSNQPQHF
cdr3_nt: TGTGCCAGCAGGGATCAGGGGTATAGCAATCAGCCCCAGCATTTT

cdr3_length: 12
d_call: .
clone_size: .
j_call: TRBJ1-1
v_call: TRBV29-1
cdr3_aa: CSVVAGNTEAFF
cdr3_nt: TGCAGCGTTGTGGCAGGAAACACTGAAGCTTTCTTT

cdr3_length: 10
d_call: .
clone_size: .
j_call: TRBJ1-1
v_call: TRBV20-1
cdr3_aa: CSANNQEAFF
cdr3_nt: TGCAGTGCTAACAATCAGGAAGCTTTCTTT

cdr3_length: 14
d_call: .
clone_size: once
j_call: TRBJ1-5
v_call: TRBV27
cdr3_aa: CASSLIGANQPQHF
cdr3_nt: TGTGCCAGCAGTTTAATAGGGGCCAATCAGCCCCAGCATTTT

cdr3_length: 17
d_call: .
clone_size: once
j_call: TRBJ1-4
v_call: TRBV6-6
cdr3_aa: CASSRAPGTAKEEKLFF
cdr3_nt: TGTGCCAGCAGTCGAGCCCCGGGGACTGCCAAGGAAGAAAAACTGTTTTTT

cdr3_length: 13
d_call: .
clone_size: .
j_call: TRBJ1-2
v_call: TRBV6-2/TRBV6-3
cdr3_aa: CASSPGQLNGYTF
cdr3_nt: TGTGCCAGCAGTCCGGGACAACTCAATGGCTACACCTTC

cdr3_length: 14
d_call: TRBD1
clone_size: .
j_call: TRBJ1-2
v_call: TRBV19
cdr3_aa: CASRRQGDNYGYTF
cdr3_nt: TGTGCCAGTAGGCGACAGGGAGATAACTATGGCTACACCTTC

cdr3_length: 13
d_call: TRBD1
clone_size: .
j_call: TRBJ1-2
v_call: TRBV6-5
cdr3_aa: CASNQGQGYGYTF
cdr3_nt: TGTGCCAGCAACCAAGGACAGGGGTATGGCTACACCTTC

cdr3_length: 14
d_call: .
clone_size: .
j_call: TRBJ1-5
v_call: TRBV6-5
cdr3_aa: CASSYSRGNQPQHF
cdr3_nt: TGTGCCAGCAGTTACTCGAGGGGGAATCAGCCCCAGCATTTT

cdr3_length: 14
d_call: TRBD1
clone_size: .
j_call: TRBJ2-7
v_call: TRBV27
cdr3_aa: CASRETGTGYEQYF
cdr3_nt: TGTGCCAGCAGGGAGACAGGGACGGGCTACGAGCAGTACTTC

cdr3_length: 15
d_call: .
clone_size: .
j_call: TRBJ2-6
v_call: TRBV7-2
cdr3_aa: CASSLGGTGANVLTF
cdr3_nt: TGTGCCAGCAGCTTAGGAGGGACTGGGGCCAACGTCCTGACTTTC

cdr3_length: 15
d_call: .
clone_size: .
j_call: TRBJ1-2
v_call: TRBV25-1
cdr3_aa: CASPGVGNHLYGYTF
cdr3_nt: TGTGCCAGCCCCGGGGTCGGGAATCACCTCTATGGCTACACCTTC

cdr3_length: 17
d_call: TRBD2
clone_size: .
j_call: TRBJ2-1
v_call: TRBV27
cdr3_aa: CASSLRSGGGTYNEQFF
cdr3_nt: TGTGCCAGCAGTTTACGATCCGGCGGGGGGACATACAATGAGCAGTTCTTC